Below, 14 T cell receptor beta chains from the same sample are listed, as sequenced in a study of T cells in Graves' hyperthyroidism and ophthalmopathy. Regions amplified from RNA transcripts were the TCR beta CDR3 regions. The HTBI primer set served for first-round RT-PCR of the TCR CDR3. TCRdb recomputed calls from the multiplex PCR reads with MiXCR, one row per CDR3 protein. The data show approximately 400,000 distinct CDR3 sequences, with about a sixth seen just once and around 30% held by the top ten. The source material was blood. The origin of the receptors is a woman between 18 and 30 years old with Graves' hyperthyroidism that later progressed to Graves' ophthalmopathy.

This clonotype was counted many times. The chain has TRBV6-5 and TRBJ2-2; D uncertain. The CDR3 contains 13 residues. Germline V gene lookup returns CDR1 MNHEY and CDR2 SVGAGI. Trimming stripped 1 base from V and 5 bases from J, with 5 bases between. The CDR3 nucleotides read TGTGCCAGCAGTTACTGGCCTACCGGGGAGCTGTTTTTT. This translates into CASSYWPTGELFF.

In its sample, this clonotype was seen a few times. J is TRBJ2-1 and V is TRBV27; 7 bases line up with TRBD1. CDR1 MNHEY and CDR2 SMNVEV come from the germline V gene (reference sequence). V was clipped by 8 bases and J by 10 bases; unmatched bases: 2. This CDR3 contains 10 residues. The CDR3 DNA is TGTGCCAGCGGGACAGCCGAGCAGTTCTTC. It codes for CASGTAEQFF.

This clonotype showed up many times. The chain carries TRBV12-3 or TRBV12-4 and TRBJ2-3, with 12 positions matching TRBD2. V trimming: 3 bases; J trimming: 4 bases; junction bases outside the gene matches: 5. The CDR3 extends over 16 amino acids. The CDR3: CASSLTSGSRADTQYF. Written as DNA, the CDR3 is TGTGCCAGCAGTTTGACTAGCGGGAGTAGGGCAGATACGCAGTATTTT.

A word on this clonotype: At one boundary the junction diverges from the germline segment, which might be a read error. V is TRBV7-9 and J is TRBJ1-2, with 9 positions matching TRBD1. CDR3 length: 14 amino acids. Per the germline V gene, CDR1 is SEHNR and CDR2 is FQNEAQ (reference sequence). This CDR3 reads CANSGGQGEYGYTF. The DNA of the CDR3 is TGTGCCAACAGCGGGGGACAGGGAGAGTATGGCTACACCTTC.

The V gene is TRBV5-1, the J gene TRBJ2-5; D uncertain. This CDR3 spans 14 amino acids. V was shortened by 1 base and J by 0 bases, with 7 bases between the two germline ends. Per germline, CDR1 SGHRS and CDR2 YFSETQ. The CDR3 loop is CASSLLQYQETQYF. CDR3 DNA: TGCGCCAGCAGCTTGTTACAGTACCAAGAGACCCAGTACTTC.

This chain connects TRBV4-1 to TRBJ1-4; perhaps TRBD1 as D (5 bases). Trimming cost V 8 bases and J 0 bases, with 19 bases left between them. CDR3 length equals 17 residues. The germline gives CDR1 MGHRA, CDR2 YSYEKL. Here the CDR3 reads CASQFDSVRATNEKLFF. CDR3 nucleotide sequence: TGCGCCAGCCAATTCGACAGCGTGCGTGCAACTAATGAAAAACTGTTTTTT.

This clonotype was recorded at least ten times. V usage is TRBV3-1 and J usage is TRBJ1-6; D is perhaps TRBD1 (5 bases). CDR1 and CDR2 (germline): LGHDT, YNNKEL (reference sequence). This CDR3 is built from 18 residues. V gave up 4 bases and J gave up 11 bases, with 27 bases separating them. The CDR3 is CASSPLRGGASRFPPLHF. In nucleotides, the CDR3 is TGTGCCAGCAGCCCGCTCCGGGGCGGCGCATCCCGGTTTCCACCCCTCCACTTT.

Ten or more counts support this clonotype. A read error may explain this, as a much larger clone is one base away. This chain uses TRBV28 with TRBJ2-7; 10 bases align to TRBD1. From germline, CDR1 is MDHEN and CDR2 SYDVKM. Trimming removed 2 bases from V and 5 bases from J; junction bases left unmatched: 0. The CDR3 sequence is 13 residues long. The CDR3 sequence is CASSLGTGDEQYF. The CDR3 DNA reads as TGTGCCAGCAGTTTAGGGACAGGGGACGAGCAGTACTTC.

The chain carries TRBV28 and TRBJ2-7; D gene unclear. Germline V gives CDR1 MDHEN, CDR2 SYDVKM. This CDR3 has 13 amino acids. Deletions cut 2 bases from V and 3 bases from J, with 8 bases between. The CDR3 DNA follows: TGTGCCAGCAGTTTAGAAGGTCACTACGAGCAGTACTTC. Translated, it gives CASSLEGHYEQYF. Full variable domain (outside the CDR3, taken from reference TRBV28 and TRBJ2-7): DVKVTQSSRYLVKRTGEKVFLECVQDMDHENMFWYRQDPGLGLRLIYFSYDVKMKEKGDIPEGYSVSREKKERFSLILESASTNQTSMYLCASSLEGHYEQYFGPGTRLTVT.

This clonotype occurred a few times. The V call is TRBV20-1, the J call TRBJ1-1; TRBD1 agrees at 7 bases. This CDR3 has 14 residues. Trimming at V came to 5 bases and at J to 4 bases, leaving 10 bases not matched to a gene. Per the germline V gene, CDR1 is DFQATT and CDR2 is SNEGSKA (reference sequence). In DNA, the CDR3 is TGCAGTGCTGTACAGGGGACGGCCTCCACTGAAGCTTTCTTT. Translating gives CSAVQGTASTEAFF.

At least ten counts were recorded for this clonotype. This rearrangement joins TRBV12-3 or TRBV12-4 to TRBJ2-5, with TRBD1 identical over 8 bases. This CDR3 is built from 14 residues. The junction had 6 bases not matched to a gene; V was cut back by 5 bases and J by 4 bases. CDR3 bases: TGTGCCAGCAGTCCCCTTACAGGGGGAGAGACCCAGTACTTC. This codes for CASSPLTGGETQYF.

This clonotype was observed a single time. This chain links TRBV18 with TRBJ2-5; 8 positions match TRBD2. The CDR3 contains 15 residues. The germline V gene has CDR1 KGHSH and CDR2 LQKENI. The trim removed 2 bases at V and 5 bases at J, leaving 7 bases unmatched. CDR3 amino acids: CASSPSGSIRETQYF. Written as DNA, the CDR3 is TGTGCCAGCTCACCAAGCGGGAGTATTCGGGAGACCCAGTACTTC.

This clonotype was counted at least ten times. J is TRBJ2-7 and V is TRBV7-9; D is uncertain. V gave up 3 bases and J gave up 4 bases, with 13 bases separating them. The CDR3 extends over 14 amino acids. Per germline, CDR1 SEHNR and CDR2 FQNEAQ (reference sequence). CDR3: CASSFDKSSYEQYF. The CDR3 coding sequence is TGTGCCAGCAGCTTCGACAAGTCCTCTTACGAGCAGTACTTC. Based on the CDR3 plus reference TRBV7-9 and TRBJ2-7, the full variable domain is DTGVSQNPRHKITKRGQNVTFRCDPISEHNRLYWYRQTLGQGPEFLTYFQNEAQLEKSRLLSDRFSAERPKGSFSTLEIQRTEQGDSAMYLCASSFDKSSYEQYFGPGTRLTVT.

In its sample, this clonotype was seen many times. The chain uses TRBV27 and TRBJ2-1; D gene ambiguous. Germline-derived CDR1 and CDR2 are MNHEY and SMNVEV (reference sequence). CDR3 length: 12 amino acids. Trimming cost V 8 bases and J 9 bases, with 14 bases left between them. This CDR3 reads CASSTIKREQFF. The CDR3 coding sequence is TGTGCCAGCTCCACGATCAAGCGTGAGCAGTTCTTC.